Shown below are 8 T cell receptor beta chains from a single sample sequenced in a study of blood T cells in healthy people across ages. Next came a second PCR, run for roughly 6 to 11 cycles, which used a sample-barcoded 5' primer along with a J-beta primer mix. MiXCR, applied by TCRdb to the 5' RACE reads, yields one record per CDR3 protein. The sample includes 1.2 million to 1.5 million distinct CDR3 sequences, 40% to 50% of them seen just once. The sample was blood. The receptors were gathered from a woman aged 18 to 35 in good health.

The chain carries TRBV20-1 and TRBJ2-1; D gene ambiguous. Germline loops: CDR1 DFQATT, CDR2 SNEGSKA (reference sequence). Trimming removed 4 bases from V and 10 bases from J, with 17 bases in between. This CDR3 contains 13 residues. DNA of the CDR3: TGCAGTGCTATCGACTCGTCGTCCTACGAGCAGTTCTTC. As protein: CSAIDSSSYEQFF.

The J gene is TRBJ2-2, the V gene TRBV2, with D perhaps matching TRBD1 or TRBD2 (5 bases each). The CDR3 extends over 13 amino acids. Trimming cost V 2 bases and J 6 bases, with 7 bases left between them. The V gene's germline CDR1 is SNHLY and CDR2 FYNNEI. The DNA of the CDR3 is TGTGCCAGCAGTGAAATGGGGGCCGGGGAGCTGTTTTTT. This codes for CASSEMGAGELFF.

This clonotype came up a few times. This chain links TRBV18 with TRBJ1-2, with D possibly matching TRBD1 (6 bases). CDR1 KGHSH and CDR2 LQKENI come from the germline V gene. Trimming left V 1 base short and J 6 bases short, with 18 bases between. The CDR3 is 16 amino acids. This chain's CDR3 is CASSPRKTGREDGYTF. CDR3 DNA sequence: TGTGCCAGCTCACCACGAAAGACAGGTCGGGAGGATGGCTACACCTTC.

This clonotype showed up just a few times. The rearrangement links TRBV3-1 to TRBJ2-6; D is uncertain. Germline V gene data show CDR1 as LGHDT and CDR2 as YNNKEL (reference sequence). The CDR3 consists of 16 residues. Between the trimmed V and J ends, which lost 0 bases and 0 bases, there was a span of 6 bases. CDR3 loop: CASSQESVSGANVLTF. The DNA of the CDR3 is TGTGCCAGCAGCCAAGAGTCAGTCTCTGGGGCCAACGTCCTGACTTTC.

This clonotype occurred a few times. DNA of the CDR3: TGTGCCAGCATCCCCGGAGCCGGGACTAGATACGGGAATGAGCAGTTCTTC. Translated: CASIPGAGTRYGNEQFF. The chain uses TRBV28 and TRBJ2-1; 8 bases match TRBD2. Looked up from germline, CDR1 is MDHEN and CDR2 is SYDVKM. The V and J ends lost 7 bases and 7 bases, in that order; junction bases with no gene match: 18. This CDR3 has 17 amino acids.

Note on this clonotype: Being one base from a much bigger clone, this may be a read error. The rearrangement joins TRBV6-6 to TRBJ2-1; no firm D call. Looked up from germline, CDR1 is MNHNY and CDR2 is SVGAGI (reference sequence). V lost 0 bases to trimming and J lost 4 bases, with 7 bases between them. The CDR3 is made up of 14 amino acids. The CDR3 loop is CASSYSAIYNEQFF. The CDR3 nucleotides are TGTGCCAGCAGTTACTCGGCCATATACAATGAGCAGTTCTTC.

This clonotype was counted between two and nine times. The chain recombines TRBV5-1 with TRBJ2-7; tentative D call: TRBD1 (6 bases). Matching the DNA end better, TRBJ2-5 makes the J call doubtful. This CDR3 is 13 amino acids long. Germline-derived CDR1 and CDR2 are SGHRS and YFSETQ. In nucleotides, the CDR3 is TGCGCCAGCAGCACACAGGGTGAAGAGACCCAGTACTTC. Residues: CASSTQGEETQYF.

This clonotype was seen only a few times. The CDR3 region is CAIDAGLGEAFF. Here the CDR3 DNA reads TGTGCCATCGACGCAGGGTTGGGTGAAGCTTTCTTT. This chain connects TRBV10-3 to TRBJ1-1, with D possibly matching TRBD1 (5 bases). With 8 bases removed from V and 7 bases from J, the gap between germline ends came to 14 bases. The CDR3 runs 12 residues. Germline-derived CDR1 and CDR2 are ENHRY and SYGVKD.